This T cell receptor (beta chain) was identified in a study of blood T cells in healthy people across ages. General study points: While age rose, TCR beta diversity per million T cells dropped in a roughly linear way.

Through a sample-barcoded 5' primer and a J-beta primer mix, a second PCR was run for roughly 7 to 12 cycles. TCRdb reprocessed the 5' RACE reads with MiXCR, giving one entry per CDR3 protein. The profile shows around 1,900,000 distinct CDR3 sequences, 39% of them singletons. PBMCs numbering at least 6.5 million were isolated per sample. Total RNA extraction produced at least 5.5 micrograms (per sample) for the study. This CDR3 is built from 12 residues. Germline-derived CDR1 and CDR2 are SNHLY and FYNNEI. V was shortened by 8 bases and J by 10 bases, with 17 bases between the two germline ends. To note about this clonotype: Its cognate antigen is unknown.

The sample was blood. The clonotype was recovered from a human donor in good health. The rearrangement links TRBV2 to TRBJ1-1; perhaps TRBD1 as D (6 bases). CDR3 in DNA: TGTGCCAGCGGGTCGGACAGCCCTAGAGCTTTCTTT. Encoded protein: CASGSDSPRAFF.